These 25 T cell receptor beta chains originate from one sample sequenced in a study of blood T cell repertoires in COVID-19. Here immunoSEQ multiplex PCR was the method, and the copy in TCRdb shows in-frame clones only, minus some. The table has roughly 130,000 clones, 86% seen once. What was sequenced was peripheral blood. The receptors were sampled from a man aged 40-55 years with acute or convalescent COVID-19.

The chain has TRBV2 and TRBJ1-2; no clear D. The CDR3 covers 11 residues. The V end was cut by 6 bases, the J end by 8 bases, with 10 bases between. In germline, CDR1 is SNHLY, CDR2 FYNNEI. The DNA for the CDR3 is TGTGCCAGCAGCTTAACTACAGGCTACACCTTC. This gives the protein CASSLTTGYTF. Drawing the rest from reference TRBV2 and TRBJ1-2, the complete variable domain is EPEVTQTPSHQVTQMGQEVILRCVPISNHLYFYWYRQILGQKVEFLVSFYNNEISEKSEIFDDQFSVERPDGSNFTLKIRSTKLEDSAMYFCASSLTTGYTFGSGTRLTVV.

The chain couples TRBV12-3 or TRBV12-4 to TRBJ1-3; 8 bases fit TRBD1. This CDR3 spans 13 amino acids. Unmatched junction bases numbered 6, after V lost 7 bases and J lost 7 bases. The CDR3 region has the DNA TGTGCCAGCACACAAACAGGGGGGAACACCATATATTTT. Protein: CASTQTGGNTIYF.

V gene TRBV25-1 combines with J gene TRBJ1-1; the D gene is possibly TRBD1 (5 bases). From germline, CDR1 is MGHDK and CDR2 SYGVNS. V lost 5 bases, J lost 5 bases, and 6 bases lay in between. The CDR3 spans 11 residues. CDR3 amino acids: CASSRGTEAFF. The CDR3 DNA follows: TGTGCCAGCAGTCGGGGGACTGAAGCTTTCTTT.

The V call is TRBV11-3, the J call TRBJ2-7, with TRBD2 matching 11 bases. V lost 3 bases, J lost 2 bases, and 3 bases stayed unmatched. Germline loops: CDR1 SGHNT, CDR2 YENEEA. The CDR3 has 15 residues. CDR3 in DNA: TGTGCCAGCAGCTTCTCTAGCGGGGGGACCTACGAGCAGTACTTC. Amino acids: CASSFSSGGTYEQYF.

The CDR3 sequence: CASSLGRGMGNQPQHF. The CDR3 DNA reads as TGTGCCAGCAGCTTGGGGCGGGGCATGGGCAATCAGCCCCAGCATTTT. V and J are TRBV7-2 and TRBJ1-5, with D perhaps TRBD1 (5 bases). The V gene lost 3 bases and the J gene lost 2 bases, with 14 bases spanning the gap. The germline gives CDR1 SGHTA, CDR2 FQGNSA. The CDR3 has 16 residues.

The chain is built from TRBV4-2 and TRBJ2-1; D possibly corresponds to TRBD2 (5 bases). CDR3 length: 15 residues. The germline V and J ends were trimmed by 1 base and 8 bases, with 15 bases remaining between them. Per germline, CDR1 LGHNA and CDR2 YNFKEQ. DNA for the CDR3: TGTGCCAGCAGCCAAGCGACGGGAAGTGAGGATGAGCAGTTCTTC. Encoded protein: CASSQATGSEDEQFF.

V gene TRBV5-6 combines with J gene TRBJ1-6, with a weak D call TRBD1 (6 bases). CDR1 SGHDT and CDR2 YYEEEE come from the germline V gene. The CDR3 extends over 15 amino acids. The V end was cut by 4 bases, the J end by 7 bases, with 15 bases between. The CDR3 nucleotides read TGTGCCAGCAGCCGGGCGACAGGCCAAAATTCACCCCTCCACTTT. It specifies CASSRATGQNSPLHF.

CDR3 sequence (DNA): TGTGCCAGTAGGGATACAGGGATCGGCTACACCTTC. As protein: CASRDTGIGYTF. V gene TRBV19 combines with J gene TRBJ1-2; the D gene is possibly TRBD1 (6 bases). V was pared by 6 bases and J by 8 bases, with 13 bases between. Germline assignment: CDR1 LNHDA and CDR2 SQIVND (reference sequence). The CDR3 runs to 12 residues.

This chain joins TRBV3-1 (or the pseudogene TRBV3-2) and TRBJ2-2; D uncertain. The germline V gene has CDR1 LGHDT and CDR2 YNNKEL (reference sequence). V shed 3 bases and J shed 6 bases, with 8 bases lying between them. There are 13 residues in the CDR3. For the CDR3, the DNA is TGTGCCAGCAGCCAGCCCCCGGCCGGGGAGCTGTTTTTT. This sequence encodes CASSQPPAGELFF.

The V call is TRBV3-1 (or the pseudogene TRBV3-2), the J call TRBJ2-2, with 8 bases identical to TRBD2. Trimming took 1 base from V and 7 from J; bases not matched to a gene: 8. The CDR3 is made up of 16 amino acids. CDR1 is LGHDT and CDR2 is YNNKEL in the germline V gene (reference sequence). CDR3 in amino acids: CASSQGIQRGLGELFF. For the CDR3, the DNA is TGTGCCAGCAGCCAAGGAATCCAGCGGGGGCTCGGGGAGCTGTTTTTT.

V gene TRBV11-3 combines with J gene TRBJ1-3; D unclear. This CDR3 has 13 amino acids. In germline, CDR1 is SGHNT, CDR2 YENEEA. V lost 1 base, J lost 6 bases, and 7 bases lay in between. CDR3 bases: TGTGCCAGCAGCTTAGGTCCCCAAAACACCATATATTTT. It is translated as CASSLGPQNTIYF.

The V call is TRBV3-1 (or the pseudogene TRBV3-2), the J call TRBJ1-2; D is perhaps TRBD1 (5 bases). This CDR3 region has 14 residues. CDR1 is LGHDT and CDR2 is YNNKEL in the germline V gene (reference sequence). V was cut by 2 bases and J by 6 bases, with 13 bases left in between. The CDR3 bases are TGTGCCAGCAGCCAACAAAAGGGGATACATGGCTACACCTTC. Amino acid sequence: CASSQQKGIHGYTF.

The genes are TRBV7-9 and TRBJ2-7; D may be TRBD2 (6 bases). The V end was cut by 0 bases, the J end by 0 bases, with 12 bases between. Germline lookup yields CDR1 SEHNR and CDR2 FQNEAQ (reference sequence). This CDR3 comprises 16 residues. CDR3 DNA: TGTGCCAGCAGCTTAGCGGCGGGACTCAGCTCCTACGAGCAGTACTTC. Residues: CASSLAAGLSSYEQYF.

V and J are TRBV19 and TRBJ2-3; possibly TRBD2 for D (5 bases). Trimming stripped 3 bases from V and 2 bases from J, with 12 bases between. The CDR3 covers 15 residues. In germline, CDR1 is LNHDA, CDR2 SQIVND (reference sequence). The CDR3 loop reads CASSIPGRATDTQYF. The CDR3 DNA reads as TGTGCCAGTAGTATCCCTGGGCGGGCCACAGATACGCAGTATTTT.

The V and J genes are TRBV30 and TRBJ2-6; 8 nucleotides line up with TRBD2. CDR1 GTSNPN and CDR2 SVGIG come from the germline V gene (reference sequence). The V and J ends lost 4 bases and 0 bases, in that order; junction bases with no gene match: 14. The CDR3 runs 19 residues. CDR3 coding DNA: TGTGCCTGGACCCAAGGTTTGGCGGGAGGTCTCTCTGGGGCCAACGTCCTGACTTTC. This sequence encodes CAWTQGLAGGLSGANVLTF.

The CDR3 DNA follows: TGTGCCAGCAGTTTATGGGAGGGAAAGGCTTTCTTT. Translated: CASSLWEGKAFF. V gene TRBV28 combines with J gene TRBJ1-1; D remains ambiguous. The CDR3 runs to 12 residues. The V gene lost 0 bases and the J gene lost 11 bases, with 10 bases spanning the gap. Germline V gives CDR1 MDHEN, CDR2 SYDVKM. The whole variable domain, filled in from reference TRBV28 and TRBJ1-1, reads DVKVTQSSRYLVKRTGEKVFLECVQDMDHENMFWYRQDPGLGLRLIYFSYDVKMKEKGDIPEGYSVSREKKERFSLILESASTNQTSMYLCASSLWEGKAFFGQGTRLTVV.

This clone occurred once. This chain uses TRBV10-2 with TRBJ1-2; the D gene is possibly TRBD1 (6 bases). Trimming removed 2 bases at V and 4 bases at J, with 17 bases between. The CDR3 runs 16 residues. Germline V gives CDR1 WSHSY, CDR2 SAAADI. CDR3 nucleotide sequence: TGCGCCAGCAGTGAGCCAGGGGTCGTTTCAATCTATGGCTACACCTTC. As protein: CASSEPGVVSIYGYTF.

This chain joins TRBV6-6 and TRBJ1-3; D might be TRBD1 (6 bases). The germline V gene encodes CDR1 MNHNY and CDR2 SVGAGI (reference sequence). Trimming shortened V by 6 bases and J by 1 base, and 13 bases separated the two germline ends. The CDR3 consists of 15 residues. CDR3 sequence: CASSNTGLSGNTIYF. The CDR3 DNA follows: TGTGCCAGCAGCAATACAGGGCTTTCTGGAAACACCATATATTTT.

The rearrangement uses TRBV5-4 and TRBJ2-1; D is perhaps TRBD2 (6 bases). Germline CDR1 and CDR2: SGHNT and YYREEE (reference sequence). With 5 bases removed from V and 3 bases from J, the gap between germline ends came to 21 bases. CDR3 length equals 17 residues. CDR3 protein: CASRGTADYWDYNEQFF. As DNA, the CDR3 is TGTGCCAGCAGGGGGACCGCGGACTACTGGGACTACAATGAGCAGTTCTTC.

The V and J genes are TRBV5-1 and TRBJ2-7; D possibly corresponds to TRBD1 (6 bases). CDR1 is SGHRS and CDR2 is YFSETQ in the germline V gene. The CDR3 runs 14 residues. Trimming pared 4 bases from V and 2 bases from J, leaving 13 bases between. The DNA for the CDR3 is TGCGCCAGCAGCCACCCCGGACAGACCTACGAGCAGTACTTC. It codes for CASSHPGQTYEQYF.

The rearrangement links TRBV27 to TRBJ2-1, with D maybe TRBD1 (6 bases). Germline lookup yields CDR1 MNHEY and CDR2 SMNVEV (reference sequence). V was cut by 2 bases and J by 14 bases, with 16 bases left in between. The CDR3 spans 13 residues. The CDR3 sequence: CASSLTLQGWKFF. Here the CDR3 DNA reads TGTGCCAGCAGTTTAACCCTTCAGGGGTGGAAGTTCTTC.

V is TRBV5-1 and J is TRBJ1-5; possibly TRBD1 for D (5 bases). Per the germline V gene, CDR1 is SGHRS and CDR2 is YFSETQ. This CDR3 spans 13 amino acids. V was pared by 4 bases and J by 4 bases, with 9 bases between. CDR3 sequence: CASSGGENQPQHF. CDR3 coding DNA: TGCGCCAGCAGCGGGGGGGAGAATCAGCCCCAGCATTTT.

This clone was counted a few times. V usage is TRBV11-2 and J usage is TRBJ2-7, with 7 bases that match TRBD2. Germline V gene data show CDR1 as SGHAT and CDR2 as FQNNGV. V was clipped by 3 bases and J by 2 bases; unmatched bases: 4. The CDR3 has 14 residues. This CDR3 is CASSFWGRAYEQYF. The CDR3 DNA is TGTGCCAGCAGCTTTTGGGGGAGGGCCTACGAGCAGTACTTC.

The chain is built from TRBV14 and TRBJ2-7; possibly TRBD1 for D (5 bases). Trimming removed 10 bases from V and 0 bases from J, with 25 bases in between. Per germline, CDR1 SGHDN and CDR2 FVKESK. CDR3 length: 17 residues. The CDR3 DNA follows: TGTGCCAACCGACTCCAGGGAACACATCGGAGCTCCTACGAGCAGTACTTC. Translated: CANRLQGTHRSSYEQYF. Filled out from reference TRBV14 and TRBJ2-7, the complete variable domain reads EAGVTQFPSHSVIEKGQTVTLRCDPISGHDNLYWYRRVMGKEIKFLLHFVKESKQDESGMPNNRFLAERTGGTYSTLKVQPAELEDSGVYFCANRLQGTHRSSYEQYFGPGTRLTVT.

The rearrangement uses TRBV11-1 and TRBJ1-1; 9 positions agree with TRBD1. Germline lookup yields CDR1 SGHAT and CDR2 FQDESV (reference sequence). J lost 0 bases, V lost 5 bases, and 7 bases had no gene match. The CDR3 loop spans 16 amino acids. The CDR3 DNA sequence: TGTGCCAGCAGCCCCGGGGACAGGGTCATGAACACTGAAGCTTTCTTT. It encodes CASSPGDRVMNTEAFF.